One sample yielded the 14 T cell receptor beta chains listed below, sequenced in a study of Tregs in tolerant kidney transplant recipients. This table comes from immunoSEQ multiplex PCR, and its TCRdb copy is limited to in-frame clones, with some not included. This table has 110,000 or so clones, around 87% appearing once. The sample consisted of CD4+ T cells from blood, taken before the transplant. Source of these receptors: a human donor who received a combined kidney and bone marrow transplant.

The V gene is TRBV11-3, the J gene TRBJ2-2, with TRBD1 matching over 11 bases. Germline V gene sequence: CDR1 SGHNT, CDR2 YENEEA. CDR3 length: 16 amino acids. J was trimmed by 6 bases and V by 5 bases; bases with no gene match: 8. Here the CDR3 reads CASSPPGTGGPGELFF. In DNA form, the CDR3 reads TGTGCCAGCAGCCCCCCCGGGACAGGGGGGCCCGGGGAGCTGTTTTTT.

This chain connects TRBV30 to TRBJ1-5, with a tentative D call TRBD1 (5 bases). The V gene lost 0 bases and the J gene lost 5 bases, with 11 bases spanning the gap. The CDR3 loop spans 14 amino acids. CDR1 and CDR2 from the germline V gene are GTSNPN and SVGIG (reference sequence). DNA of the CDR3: TGTGCCTGGAGTGTACGGTCAGGGTATCAGCCCCAGCATTTT. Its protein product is CAWSVRSGYQPQHF.

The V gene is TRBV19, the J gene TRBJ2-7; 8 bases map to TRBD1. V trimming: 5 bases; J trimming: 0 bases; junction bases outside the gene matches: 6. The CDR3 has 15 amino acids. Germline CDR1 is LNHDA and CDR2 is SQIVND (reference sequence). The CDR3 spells CASSSWTGSSYEQYF. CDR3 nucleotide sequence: TGTGCCAGTAGTTCTTGGACAGGGAGCTCCTACGAGCAGTACTTC.

CDR3 region: CASSFPGGYGYTF. The DNA for the CDR3 is TGTGCCAGCAGCTTTCCAGGGGGCTATGGCTACACCTTC. The chain recombines TRBV5-4 with TRBJ1-2; 7 bases line up with TRBD1. The CDR3 has 13 amino acids. The germline gives CDR1 SGHNT, CDR2 YYREEE (reference sequence). Trimming cost V 2 bases and J 4 bases; bases outside gene matches: 2.

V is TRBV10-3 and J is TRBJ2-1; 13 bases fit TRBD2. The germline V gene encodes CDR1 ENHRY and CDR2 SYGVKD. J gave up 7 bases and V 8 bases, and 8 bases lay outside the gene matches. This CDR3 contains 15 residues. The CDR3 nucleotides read TGTGCCATCCGAGGACTAGCGGGGGACGGGAATGAGCAGTTCTTC. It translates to CAIRGLAGDGNEQFF.

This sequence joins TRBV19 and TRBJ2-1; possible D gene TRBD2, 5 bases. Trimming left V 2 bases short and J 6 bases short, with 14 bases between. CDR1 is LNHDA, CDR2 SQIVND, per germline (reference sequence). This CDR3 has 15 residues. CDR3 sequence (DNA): TGTGCCAGTAGTATACTCAGCGGTCGGGTCAATGAGCAGTTCTTC. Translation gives CASSILSGRVNEQFF.

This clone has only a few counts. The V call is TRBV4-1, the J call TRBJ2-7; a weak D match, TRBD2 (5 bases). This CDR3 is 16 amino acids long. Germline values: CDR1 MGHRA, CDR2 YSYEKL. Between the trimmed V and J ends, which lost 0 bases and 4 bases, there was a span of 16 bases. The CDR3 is CASSQDLVLGVYEQYF. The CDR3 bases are TGCGCCAGCAGCCAAGATCTGGTGCTCGGGGTGTACGAGCAGTACTTC.

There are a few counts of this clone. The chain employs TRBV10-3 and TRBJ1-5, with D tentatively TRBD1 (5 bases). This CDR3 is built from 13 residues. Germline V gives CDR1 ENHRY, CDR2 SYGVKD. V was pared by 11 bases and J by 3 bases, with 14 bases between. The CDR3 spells CASVGQINQPQHF. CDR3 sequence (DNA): TGTGCCTCGGTGGGGCAGATCAATCAGCCCCAGCATTTT.

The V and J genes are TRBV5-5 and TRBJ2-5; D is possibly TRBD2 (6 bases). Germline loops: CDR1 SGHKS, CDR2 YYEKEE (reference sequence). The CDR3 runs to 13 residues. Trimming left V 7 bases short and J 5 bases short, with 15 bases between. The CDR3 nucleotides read TGTGCCAGCTCTCTACGGGGGTACGAGACCCAGTACTTC. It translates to CASSLRGYETQYF.

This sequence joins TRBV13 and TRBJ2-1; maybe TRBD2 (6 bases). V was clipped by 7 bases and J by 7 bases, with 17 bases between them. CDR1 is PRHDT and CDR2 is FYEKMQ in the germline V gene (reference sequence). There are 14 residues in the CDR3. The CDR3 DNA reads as TGTGCCAGCATTAAAGCGGGTGGGCGGAATGAGCAGTTCTTC. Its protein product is CASIKAGGRNEQFF.

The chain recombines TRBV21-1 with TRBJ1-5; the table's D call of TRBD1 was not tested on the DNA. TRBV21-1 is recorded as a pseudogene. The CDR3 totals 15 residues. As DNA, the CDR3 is TGTGCCAGCAGCAAAGCCAGGGTATTCAATCAGCCCCAGCATTTT. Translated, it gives CASSKARVFNQPQHF.

CDR3 in amino acids: CASSLDPQSNSPLHF. The CDR3, as DNA: TGTGCCAGCAGCTTGGATCCCCAGTCCAATTCACCCCTCCACTTT. The chain links TRBV5-5 to TRBJ1-6; D is unclear. Trimming pared 0 bases from V and 7 bases from J, leaving 11 bases between. From germline, CDR1 is SGHKS and CDR2 YYEKEE (reference sequence). There are 15 residues in the CDR3. Full variable domain (outside the CDR3, taken from reference TRBV5-5 and TRBJ1-6): DAGVTQSPTHLIKTRGQQVTLRCSPISGHKSVSWYQQVLGQGPQFIFQYYEKEERGRGNFPDRFSARQFPNYSSELNVNALLLGDSALYLCASSLDPQSNSPLHFGNGTRLTVT.

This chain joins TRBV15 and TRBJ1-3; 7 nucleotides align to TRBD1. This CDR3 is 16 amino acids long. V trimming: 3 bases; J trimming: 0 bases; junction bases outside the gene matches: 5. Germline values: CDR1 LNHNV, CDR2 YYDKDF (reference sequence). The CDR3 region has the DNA TGTGCCACCAGCAGCCTCCGGGACAGCTCTGGAAACACCATATATTTT. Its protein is CATSSLRDSSGNTIYF.

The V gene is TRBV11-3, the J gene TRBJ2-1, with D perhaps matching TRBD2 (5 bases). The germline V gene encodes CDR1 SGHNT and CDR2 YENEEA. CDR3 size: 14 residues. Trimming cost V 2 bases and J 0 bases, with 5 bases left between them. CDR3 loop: CASSLTSSYNEQFF. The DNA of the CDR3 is TGTGCCAGCAGCTTAACTAGCTCCTACAATGAGCAGTTCTTC.